The 27 T cell receptor beta chains in this list originate from one sample, sequenced in a study of prognosis after radiotherapy for stage I lung cancer (dated by TCRdb to the early 2020s). These reads were obtained on an Illumina HiSeq 3000. Two rounds of multiplex PCR were performed to amplify the TCR beta CDR3 region from genomic DNA. In the first PCR round, primers specific to each TRBV and TRBJ gene were used, and the primer sequences were filed in Chinese patent CN105087789A. Using fastp trimming at Q25 and MiXCR clonotype assembly, TCRdb reanalyzed the public sequencing data and kept in-frame beta chains. When rows share a CDR3 protein, they turn into one entry using the most common DNA and genes. This sample comprises 13,000 or so distinct CDR3 sequences, about 56% of them detected only once. About 20% of the sample goes to the ten largest clones. Source: PBMCs, taken before or after stereotactic body radiation therapy (not recorded which). The receptor source for this set is a donor over 45 with non-small cell lung cancer.

This clonotype was found many times. This rearrangement joins TRBV12-3 or TRBV12-4 to TRBJ2-5; D is undetermined. Trimming took off 6 bases at V and 0 bases at J, with 8 bases between the two ends. The CDR3 totals 13 residues. The CDR3 region has the DNA TGTGCCAGCAGGGACCGAAACCAAGAGACCCAGTACTTC. This codes for CASRDRNQETQYF.

This clonotype is medium-sized by share. The CDR3 DNA reads TGTGCCAGCAGACTTAGGGAGCGTAGCGTTCCGTTCTTC. Translated: CASRLRERSVPFF. V usage is TRBV27 and J usage is TRBJ2-1, with D possibly being TRBD2 (5 bases). Trimming removed 6 bases from V and 15 bases from J, with 21 bases in between. This CDR3 spans 13 amino acids. Germline-derived CDR1 and CDR2 are MNHEY and SMNVEV (reference sequence).

The CDR3 sequence: CASSYSMSLAGWVDTQYF. CDR3 in DNA: TGTGCCAGCAGTTACTCGATGTCCCTAGCGGGGTGGGTAGATACGCAGTATTTT. The V call is TRBV6-6, the J call TRBJ2-3, with 9 bases identical to TRBD2. This CDR3 contains 18 residues. The germline gives CDR1 MNHNY, CDR2 SVGAGI (reference sequence). Trimming took 0 bases from V and 5 from J; bases not matched to a gene: 12.

The rearrangement uses TRBV20-1 and TRBJ2-1; tentatively, D is TRBD1 (5 bases). The CDR3 contains 13 residues. Germline V gene data show CDR1 as DFQATT and CDR2 as SNEGSKA (reference sequence). Trimming took off 4 bases at V and 16 bases at J, with 23 bases between the two ends. The CDR3 here is CSATAVPELGHFF. In nucleotides, the CDR3 is TGCAGTGCTACCGCCGTCCCCGAACTGGGGCATTTCTTC.

V and J are TRBV7-3 and TRBJ2-2; TRBD1 aligns across 12 bases. Germline assignment: CDR1 SGHTA and CDR2 FQGTGA. CDR3 length: 16 residues. V dropped 5 bases and J dropped 6; count of bases not matched to a gene: 7. The CDR3 DNA sequence: TGTGCCAGCAGCCTACTCGGGACAGGGGGCTCCGGGGAGCTGTTTTTT. Translation gives CASSLLGTGGSGELFF. The whole variable domain, remainder taken from reference TRBV7-3 and TRBJ2-2, is GAGVSQTPSNKVTEKGKYVELRCDPISGHTALYWYRQSLGQGPEFLIYFQGTGAADDSGLPNDRFFAVRPEGSVSTLKIQRTERGDSAVYLCASSLLGTGGSGELFFGEGSRLTVL.

On this clonotype itself: A read error likely explains this, since a far larger clone differs by one base. V usage is TRBV6-4 and J usage is TRBJ2-3; 9 bases fit TRBD2. The CDR3 is made up of 15 amino acids. CDR1 is MRHNA and CDR2 is SNTAGT in the germline V gene. The J segment lost 4 bases and the V segment lost 4 bases, leaving 6 bases of the junction unmatched. In DNA, the CDR3 is TGTGCCAGCAGTGGCGGGAGGGCGTGCGCAGATACGCAGTATTTT. Translating gives CASSGGRACADTQYF.

In its sample, this clonotype ranks as medium-sized (0.01 to 0.1%). The V and J genes are TRBV4-2 and TRBJ1-1; 9 bases line up with TRBD1. The germline V gene has CDR1 LGHNA and CDR2 YNFKEQ. The V and J ends lost 4 bases and 6 bases, in that order; junction bases with no gene match: 6. The CDR3 totals 14 residues. Here the CDR3 DNA reads TGTGCCAGCAGCCGCACAGGGGGCGTTTCTGAAGCTTTCTTT. It translates to CASSRTGGVSEAFF.

This clonotype is labeled medium-sized. The V and J genes are TRBV5-5 and TRBJ1-4, with D possibly being TRBD1 (5 bases). Germline CDR1 SGHKS, CDR2 YYEKEE (reference sequence). V lost 4 bases to trimming and J lost 2 bases, with 15 bases between them. The CDR3 is 16 amino acids. The CDR3 DNA sequence: TGTGCCAGCAGCCCCGGGACGGGGTTGACTAATGAAAAACTGTTTTTT. The encoded protein is CASSPGTGLTNEKLFF.

This clonotype came up a few times. This chain uses TRBV27 with TRBJ2-7; D is unclear. The CDR3 is 14 residues long. The germline V gene encodes CDR1 MNHEY and CDR2 SMNVEV (reference sequence). Trimming stripped 2 bases from V and 5 bases from J, with 13 bases between. The CDR3 protein is CASSLAVWAHEQYF. The CDR3 nucleotides are TGTGCCAGCAGTTTAGCGGTATGGGCCCACGAGCAGTACTTC.

This clonotype showed up just a few times. A far larger clone is only one base removed, so a read error is likely. The gene calls are TRBV6-2 or TRBV6-3 and TRBJ1-5; D gene ambiguous. The germline gives CDR1 MNHEY, CDR2 SVGEGT. The CDR3 contains 13 residues. The CDR3 reads CAGSSLGNQPQHF. Here the CDR3 DNA reads TGTGCCGGCAGTTCCCTGGGCAATCAGCCCCAGCATTTT.

The chain joins TRBV6-2 or TRBV6-3 to TRBJ2-7; weak D call: TRBD2 (5 bases). V dropped 2 bases and J dropped 1 base, with 12 bases sitting between them. Germline V gene lookup returns CDR1 MNHEY and CDR2 SVGEGT. The CDR3 consists of 15 residues. CDR3 DNA sequence: TGTGCCAGCAGTTACCATAACGGGAATTCCTACGAGCAGTACTTC. It codes for CASSYHNGNSYEQYF.

By sample fraction, this clonotype is medium-sized. V usage is TRBV7-8 and J usage is TRBJ2-1; tentatively, D is TRBD2 (5 bases). V lost 1 base and J lost 8, with 18 bases in between. CDR1 and CDR2 from the germline V gene are SGHVS and FQNEAQ. The CDR3 is made up of 16 amino acids. The chain's CDR3 is CASSLVRYGAGDEQFF. Written as DNA, the CDR3 is TGTGCCAGCAGCTTAGTCCGGTACGGAGCCGGGGATGAGCAGTTCTTC. Supplemented by reference TRBV7-8 and TRBJ2-1, the full variable domain reads GAGVSQSPRYKVAKRGQDVALRCDPISGHVSLFWYQQALGQGPEFLTYFQNEAQLDKSGLPSDRFFAERPEGSVSTLKIQRTQQEDSAVYLCASSLVRYGAGDEQFFGPGTRLTVL.

Details on this clonotype: Only one base separates this from a far larger clonotype, so it likely reflects a read error. V is TRBV11-2 and J is TRBJ2-1, with TRBD2 as a possible D gene (5 bases). Germline V CDR1 and CDR2: SGHAT, FQNNGV. Trimming removed 4 bases at V and 10 bases at J, with 17 bases between. The CDR3 is 14 amino acids. CDR3 sequence (DNA): TGTGCCAGCAGCTGGTCTAGCAGCTCCTACGAGCAGTTCTTC. Protein product: CASSWSSSSYEQFF.

This clonotype is medium-sized in the sample. The genes are TRBV24-1 and TRBJ2-7, with TRBD2 matching 10 bases. V dropped 7 bases and J dropped 7; count of bases not matched to a gene: 6. CDR1 and CDR2 from the germline V gene are KGHDR and SFDVKD. CDR3 length equals 13 residues. CDR3 amino acids: CATRSTSGREQYF. For the CDR3, the DNA is TGTGCCACCAGATCGACTAGCGGGCGGGAGCAGTACTTC.

The chain is built from TRBV18 and TRBJ2-7; 9 bases line up with TRBD1. Per germline, CDR1 KGHSH and CDR2 LQKENI. The CDR3 runs 14 residues. After removal of 4 bases from V and 7 bases from J, the junction contained 8 bases not matched to a gene. The CDR3: CASSRAGTGQEQYF. CDR3 in DNA: TGTGCCAGCTCACGCGCCGGGACAGGGCAAGAGCAGTACTTC.

The sample holds many counts of this clonotype. A junction end diverges from the germline sequence, so it may reflect a read error. V is TRBV12-3 or TRBV12-4 and J is TRBJ1-5; D not certain. The CDR3 is made up of 15 amino acids. In DNA, the CDR3 is TGTGCCAGCAGTTTAGCCGGGCTTCGGAATCAGCTCCAGCATTTT. Its protein is CASSLAGLRNQLQHF.

This clonotype was observed many times. V gene TRBV5-1 combines with J gene TRBJ1-5, with no clear D. V dropped 4 bases and J dropped 5 bases, with 10 bases sitting between them. CDR3 size: 13 residues. Germline V lookup: CDR1 SGHRS, CDR2 YFSETQ. CDR3: CASSPDGYQPQHF. DNA of the CDR3: TGCGCCAGCAGCCCAGACGGTTATCAGCCCCAGCATTTT.

This clonotype is a singleton in its sample. The V and J genes are TRBV6-1 and TRBJ2-2, with 7 positions matching TRBD1. Unmatched junction bases numbered 7, after V lost 7 bases and J lost 2 bases. Germline lookup yields CDR1 MNHNS and CDR2 SASEGT. The CDR3 is made up of 15 amino acids. The CDR3 spells CASKLQGFNTGELFF. The CDR3 DNA is TGTGCCAGCAAACTACAGGGGTTTAACACCGGGGAGCTGTTTTTT.

The CDR3 sequence is CASSETSGTDTQYF. Here the CDR3 DNA reads TGTGCCAGCAGTGAGACTAGCGGCACAGATACGCAGTATTTT. V usage is TRBV6-4 and J usage is TRBJ2-3; 8 bases match TRBD2. This CDR3 region has 14 residues. Germline assignment: CDR1 MRHNA and CDR2 SNTAGT. V gave up 3 bases and J gave up 1 base; unmatched junction bases: 0.

V is TRBV30 and J is TRBJ1-5; D uncertain. Trimming stripped 4 bases from V and 1 base from J, with 11 bases between. The CDR3 is 14 residues long. Germline values: CDR1 GTSNPN, CDR2 SVGIG (reference sequence). CDR3 protein: CAWNRFTSNQPQHF. The CDR3 DNA is TGTGCCTGGAACCGATTTACGAGCAATCAGCCCCAGCATTTT.

There are many counts of this clonotype. This sequence joins TRBV4-2 and TRBJ1-5; TRBD1 matches 10 bases. The V gene's germline CDR1 is LGHNA and CDR2 YNFKEQ. The CDR3 sequence is 14 residues long. V was pared by 3 bases and J by 4 bases, with 0 bases of the junction left unmatched. The CDR3 DNA sequence: TGTGCCAGCAGCCAGGGACAGGGGAATCAGCCCCAGCATTTT. As protein: CASSQGQGNQPQHF.

This chain uses TRBV27 with TRBJ1-2; D gene unclear. The CDR3 consists of 15 residues. Germline values: CDR1 MNHEY, CDR2 SMNVEV (reference sequence). The V end lost 6 bases, the J end lost 2 bases, and 16 bases lay between the germline ends. CDR3 sequence: CASRNAEGPNYGYTF. The DNA for the CDR3 is TGTGCCAGCAGAAATGCAGAGGGCCCCAACTATGGCTACACCTTC.

This clonotype was observed once. It is likely a read error: a sequence one base away is far more abundant. J is TRBJ2-3 and V is TRBV6-4; a possible D gene is TRBD2 (6 bases). Germline CDR1 is MRHNA and CDR2 is SNTAGT. Trimming shortened V by 6 bases and J by 4 bases, and 20 bases separated the two germline ends. The CDR3 has 16 amino acids. CDR3: CASSTLGGSGSDTQYF. CDR3 sequence (DNA): TGTGCCAGCAGCACCCTGGGGGGTTCCGGCTCAGATACGCAGTATTTT.

The V gene is TRBV19, the J gene TRBJ2-1; D possibly corresponds to TRBD2 (5 bases). This CDR3 has 16 residues. Trimming left V 5 bases short and J 0 bases short, with 14 bases between. Germline CDR1 and CDR2: LNHDA and SQIVND (reference sequence). The CDR3 bases are TGTGCCAGTAGTCCCAGGACTTTAAGCTCCTACAATGAGCAGTTCTTC. This gives the protein CASSPRTLSSYNEQFF.

Sample share makes this clonotype medium-sized. This chain joins TRBV27 and TRBJ1-2, with 8 bases identical to TRBD1. The CDR3 sequence is 15 residues long. CDR1 and CDR2 from the germline V gene are MNHEY and SMNVEV (reference sequence). The junction had 4 bases not matched to a gene; V was cut back by 4 bases and J by 0 bases. CDR3 nucleotide sequence: TGTGCCAGCAGTTCTATGACAGGGGCTAACTATGGCTACACCTTC. Its protein product is CASSSMTGANYGYTF.

This rearrangement joins TRBV6-1 to TRBJ2-1; tentative D call: TRBD1 (6 bases). CDR3 length: 14 residues. V was clipped by 7 bases and J by 0 bases, with 10 bases between them. Germline CDR1 reads MNHNS; CDR2 reads SASEGT. The CDR3 nucleotides read TGTGCCAGCAAATTAGGGGGCTCCTACAATGAGCAGTTCTTC. This encodes CASKLGGSYNEQFF.

This clonotype is labeled medium-sized. This rearrangement joins TRBV2 to TRBJ2-1; 9 positions match TRBD2. Germline values: CDR1 SNHLY, CDR2 FYNNEI. V lost 6 bases and J lost 9; bases outside the gene matches: 3. CDR3 length: 12 residues. The CDR3 reads CASRREGREQFF. In DNA form, the CDR3 reads TGTGCCAGCAGGCGGGAGGGCCGTGAGCAGTTCTTC.